These T cell receptor beta chains were read from a single sample in a study of cytomegalovirus exposure and HLA in healthy donors. The method was immunoSEQ multiplex PCR; TCRdb's version includes in-frame clones alone and lacks a portion of them. The sample gives approximately 140,000 clones, around 75% of which show up once; about 3.7% is in the top ten. Sequencing used PBMCs. Receptors were obtained from a human donor in good health. CDR3s include the opening cysteine and the closing phenylalanine or tryptophan.

>TRBV7-8|TRBJ1-5
CASSLASGTGLGQPQHF
>TRBV7-3|TRBJ2-2
CASRPGGGRSGELFF
>TRBV5-1|TRBJ2-6
CASSLGGRSQFGANVLTF
>TRBV10-3|TRBJ2-2
CAIKGASGRSDTGELFF
>TRBV13|TRBJ1-1
CASSPQGDRGPNTEAFF
>TRBV14|TRBJ1-1
CASSQDRTTSRAEAFF
>TRBV6-5|TRBJ1-5
CASSVNQPQHF
>TRBV4-3|TRBJ2-3
CASSQVVTAGTSTDTQYF
>TRBV19|TRBJ1-5
CASSTPRGGDQPQHF
>TRBV28|TRBJ1-2
CASSNTGVYGYTF
>TRBV28|TRBJ1-4
CASSLSAPPGLLFF
>TRBV6-1|TRBJ1-1
CASSEAGGQIEAFF
>TRBV18|TRBJ1-6
CASSPPAVSYNSPLHF
>TRBV5-8|TRBJ2-3
CASSLRLAGGPTDTQYF
>TRBV7-9|TRBJ1-2
CASSRDRGEEYGYTF
>TRBV7-8|TRBJ1-2
CASSFRTGISLGGYTF
>TRBV7-2|TRBJ2-3
CASSSLAPDTQYF
>TRBV6-4|TRBJ1-1
CASSEEGGRTEAFF
>TRBV7-9|TRBJ1-3
CASSLVNLGGISGNTIYF
>TRBV5-1|TRBJ1-1
CASSNGQGPNTEAFF
>TRBV9|TRBJ2-7
CASSEEGSGSFYEQYF
>TRBV9|TRBJ2-1
CASSVGGVAMGQFF
>TRBV25-1|TRBJ1-2
CASSETTGGGYGYTF
>TRBV27|TRBJ2-1
CASSLGNEQFF
>TRBV7-6|TRBJ2-7
CASSLVGDSAEQYF
>TRBV2|TRBJ2-4
CAVLGGAGNIQYF
>TRBV7-7|TRBJ1-5
CASSGGLNQPQHF
>TRBV6-5|TRBJ1-1
CASSPRGNTEAFF
>TRBV7-9|TRBJ2-2
CASSLADRLTGELFF
>TRBV7-9|TRBJ2-3
CASSLVMTDTQYF
>TRBV18|TRBJ2-3
CASSPRTSGGRTDTQYF
>TRBV18|TRBJ2-1
CASSPTSGRGSNEQFF
>TRBV6-5|TRBJ2-5
CASTTTGRETQYF
>TRBV5-5|TRBJ2-7
CASSLAEGFYEQYF
>TRBV19|TRBJ1-1
CASTPTGRTEAFF
>TRBV9|TRBJ1-2
CASSVVAVKDYGYTF
>TRBV28|TRBJ2-7
CASSFVGWLDYEQYF
>TRBV6-1|TRBJ2-3
CASSQESSTDTQYF
>TRBV10-2|TRBJ2-5
CASSTGTSGISMETQYF
>TRBV6-6|TRBJ2-1
CASSYPTRLYDNEQFF
>TRBV29-1|TRBJ1-2
CSVAGERGYPF
>TRBV18|TRBJ2-2
CASSRSGTGNTGELFF
>TRBV5-1|TRBJ2-1
CASSLITLGEQFF
>TRBV27|TRBJ2-1
CATTTGNEQFF
>TRBV9|TRBJ2-5
CASSPGTGGAVDQETQYF
>TRBV5-4|TRBJ2-3
CASSLDTGGPTDTQYF
>TRBV28|TRBJ2-7
CASSFLGGLAIGYEQYF
>TRBV19|TRBJ1-1
CASRIGQGPNTEAFF
>TRBV19|TRBJ2-2
CASSIPNAGEPYTGELFF
>TRBV7-9|TRBJ2-5
CASSSRTSGRRGETQYF
>TRBV5-6|TRBJ1-3
CASSFPRGLGNTIYF
>TRBV2|TRBJ1-2
CASSDGRGPSF
>TRBV2|TRBJ2-3
CATPWGRGDTQYF
>TRBV19|TRBJ2-1
CASSIGTTMIF
>TRBV5-1|TRBJ1-2
CASSKGQGVAYGYPF
>TRBV14|TRBJ2-5
CASSQDLGEGTQYF
>TRBV9|TRBJ1-3
CASSVVADSGNTIYF
>TRBV5-1|TRBJ1-1
CASSLTPTEAFF